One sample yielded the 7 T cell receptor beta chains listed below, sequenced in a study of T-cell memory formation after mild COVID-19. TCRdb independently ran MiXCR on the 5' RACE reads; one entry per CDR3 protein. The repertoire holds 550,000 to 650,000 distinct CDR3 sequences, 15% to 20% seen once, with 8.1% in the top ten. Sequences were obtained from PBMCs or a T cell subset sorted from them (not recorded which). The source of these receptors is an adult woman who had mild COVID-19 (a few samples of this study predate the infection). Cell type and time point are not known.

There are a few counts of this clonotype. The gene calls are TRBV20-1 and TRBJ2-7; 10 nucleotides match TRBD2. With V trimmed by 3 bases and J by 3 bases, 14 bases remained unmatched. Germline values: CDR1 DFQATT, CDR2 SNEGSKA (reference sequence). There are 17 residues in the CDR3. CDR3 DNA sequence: TGCAGTGCTAGTGTGGGACTAGCGTATTCGGGGCACTACGAGCAGTACTTC. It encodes CSASVGLAYSGHYEQYF.

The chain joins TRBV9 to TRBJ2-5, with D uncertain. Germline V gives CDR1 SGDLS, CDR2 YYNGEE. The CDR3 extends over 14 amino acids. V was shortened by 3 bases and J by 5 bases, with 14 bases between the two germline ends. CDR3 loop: CASSAVDLRETQYF. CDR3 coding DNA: TGTGCCAGCAGCGCCGTTGACTTGAGGGAGACCCAGTACTTC.

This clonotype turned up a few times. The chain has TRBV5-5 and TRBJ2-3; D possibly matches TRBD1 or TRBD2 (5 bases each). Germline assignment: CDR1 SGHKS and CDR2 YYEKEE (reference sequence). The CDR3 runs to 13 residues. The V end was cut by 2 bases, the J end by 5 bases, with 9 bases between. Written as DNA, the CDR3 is TGTGCCAGCAGCTTCCCTGGGGGAGATACGCAGTATTTT. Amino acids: CASSFPGGDTQYF.

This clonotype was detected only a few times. The CDR3 region is CASSVGLAGGTEQYF. For the CDR3, the DNA is TGTGCCAGCAGCGTAGGACTAGCGGGAGGGACCGAGCAGTACTTC. The J gene is TRBJ2-7, the V gene TRBV9, with TRBD2 identical over 14 bases. The ends lost 0 bases at V and 6 bases at J; junction bases unmatched: 2. This CDR3 contains 15 residues. Germline V gene lookup returns CDR1 SGDLS and CDR2 YYNGEE.

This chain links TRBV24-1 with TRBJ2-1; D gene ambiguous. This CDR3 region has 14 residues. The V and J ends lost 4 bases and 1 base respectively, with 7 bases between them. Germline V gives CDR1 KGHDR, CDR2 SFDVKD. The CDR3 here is CATSEGWSYNEQFF. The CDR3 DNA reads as TGTGCCACCAGTGAGGGTTGGTCCTACAATGAGCAGTTCTTC.

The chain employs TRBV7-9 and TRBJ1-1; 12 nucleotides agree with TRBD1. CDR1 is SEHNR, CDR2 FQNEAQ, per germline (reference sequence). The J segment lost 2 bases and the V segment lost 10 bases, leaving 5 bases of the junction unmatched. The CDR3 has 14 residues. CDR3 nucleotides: TGTGCCACCTCAGGGACAGGGGGCAACACTGAAGCTTTCTTT. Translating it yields CATSGTGGNTEAFF.

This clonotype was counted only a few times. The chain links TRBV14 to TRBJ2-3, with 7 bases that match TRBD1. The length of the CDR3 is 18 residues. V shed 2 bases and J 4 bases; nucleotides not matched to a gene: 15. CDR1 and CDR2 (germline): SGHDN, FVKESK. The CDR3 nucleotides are TGTGCCAGCAGCCAACCCACAAGATGGACAGGAGAAGCAGATACGCAGTATTTT. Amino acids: CASSQPTRWTGEADTQYF.